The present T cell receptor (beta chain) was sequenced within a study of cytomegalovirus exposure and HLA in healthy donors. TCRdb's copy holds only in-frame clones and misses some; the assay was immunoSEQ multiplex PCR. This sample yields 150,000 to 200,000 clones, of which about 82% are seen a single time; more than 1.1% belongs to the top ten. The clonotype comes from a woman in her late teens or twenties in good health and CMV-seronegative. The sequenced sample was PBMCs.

In DNA form, the CDR3 reads TGTGCCAGCAGCTCGGAGGACGGGACAGATACGCAGTATTTT. As protein: CASSSEDGTDTQYF. The V gene is TRBV7-9, the J gene TRBJ2-3; possible D gene TRBD2, 5 bases. V was pared by 4 bases and J by 3 bases, with 11 bases between. The CDR3 spans 14 residues. Germline V gene lookup returns CDR1 SEHNR and CDR2 FQNEAQ (reference sequence).